Each of the 30 T cell receptor beta chains below was sequenced from the same sample in a study of T cells in Graves' hyperthyroidism and ophthalmopathy. What was amplified from RNA transcripts were TCR beta CDR3 regions. HTBI primers were used for first-round RT-PCR of the TCR CDR3. TCRdb called the multiplex PCR reads again in MiXCR, with one record for every CDR3 protein. The sample has over 250,000 distinct CDR3 sequences, approximately 13% seen once; the top ten hold roughly 33%. Sequenced input: blood. Receptors originate from a woman in her forties with Graves' ophthalmopathy.

V gene TRBV5-1 combines with J gene TRBJ1-2; 7 nucleotides align to TRBD1. Looked up from germline, CDR1 is SGHRS and CDR2 is YFSETQ. Trimming cost V 4 bases and J 3 bases; bases outside gene matches: 6. The CDR3 loop spans 14 amino acids. In DNA, the CDR3 is TGCGCCAGCAGCACCGCCGGGACAGACTATGGCTACACCTTC. This gives the protein CASSTAGTDYGYTF.

This clonotype was detected only a few times. J is TRBJ1-2 and V is TRBV27; tentatively, D is TRBD1 (5 bases). The CDR3 has 15 amino acids. V was clipped by 5 bases and J by 4 bases, with 17 bases between them. Germline lookup yields CDR1 MNHEY and CDR2 SMNVEV (reference sequence). CDR3: CASSPLLRGGYGYTF. In nucleotides, the CDR3 is TGTGCCAGCAGTCCCCTCCTTAGGGGAGGCTATGGCTACACCTTC.

The chain has TRBV10-3 and TRBJ1-1, with D maybe TRBD1 (5 bases). The CDR3 sequence is 14 residues long. V was clipped by 4 bases and J by 3 bases, with 12 bases between them. Germline V lookup: CDR1 ENHRY, CDR2 SYGVKD. The DNA for the CDR3 is TGTGCCATCAGTGTTGGGGCCGGGGACACTGAAGCTTTCTTT. It yields the protein CAISVGAGDTEAFF.

The chain couples TRBV11-2 to TRBJ2-4; D remains ambiguous. Per germline, CDR1 SGHAT and CDR2 FQNNGV. Trimming took off 1 base at V and 2 bases at J, with 15 bases between the two ends. CDR3 length: 17 residues. DNA of the CDR3: TGTGCCAGCAGCTTAGTAGGAGTCACCCTAACCAAAAACATTCAGTACTTC. Its translation is CASSLVGVTLTKNIQYF.

This clonotype was found a few times. The V call is TRBV28, the J call TRBJ1-6, with TRBD1 identical over 7 bases. CDR3 size: 14 residues. J lost 1 base, V lost 6 bases, and 0 bases had no gene match. Per the germline V gene, CDR1 is MDHEN and CDR2 is SYDVKM. CDR3: CASRGQSYNSPLHF. CDR3 sequence (DNA): TGTGCCAGCAGGGGACAGTCCTATAATTCACCCCTCCACTTT.

The chain has TRBV7-9 and TRBJ2-1; D gene ambiguous. The V and J ends lost 1 base and 7 bases respectively, with 8 bases between them. This CDR3 spans 13 amino acids. Germline V CDR1 and CDR2: SEHNR, FQNEAQ (reference sequence). This CDR3 is CASSLGAGNEQFF. DNA for the CDR3: TGTGCCAGCAGCTTAGGTGCTGGGAATGAGCAGTTCTTC.

The rearrangement uses TRBV12-3 or TRBV12-4 and TRBJ2-7; D possibly corresponds to TRBD2 (6 bases). The CDR3 length is 12 residues. V was cut by 1 base and J by 5 bases, with 6 bases left in between. The DNA of the CDR3 is TGTGCCAGCAGTTTAGAGCGGGACGAGCAGTACTTC. This translates into CASSLERDEQYF.

This clonotype occurred a few times. J is TRBJ1-5 and V is TRBV7-6; D gene unclear. The CDR3 spans 17 residues. In germline, CDR1 is SGHVS, CDR2 FNYEAQ. Trimming took off 0 bases at V and 2 bases at J, with 14 bases between the two ends. CDR3 protein: CASSLAPGEWGNQPQHF. CDR3 coding DNA: TGTGCCAGCAGCTTAGCGCCCGGTGAGTGGGGCAATCAGCCCCAGCATTTT. Full variable domain (outside the CDR3, taken from reference TRBV7-6 and TRBJ1-5): GAGVSQSPRYKVTKRGQDVALRCDPISGHVSLYWYRQALGQGPEFLTYFNYEAQQDKSGLPNDRFSAERPEGSISTLTIQRTEQRDSAMYRCASSLAPGEWGNQPQHFGDGTRLSIL.

This clonotype was recorded at least ten times. This sequence joins TRBV28 and TRBJ2-7; 7 nucleotides agree with TRBD1. Germline CDR1 MDHEN, CDR2 SYDVKM. The CDR3 consists of 16 residues. V lost 6 bases, J lost 3 bases, and 14 bases stayed unmatched. CDR3 sequence (DNA): TGTGCCAGCAGCATGAATGTGGGACAGTACTACTACGAGCAGTACTTC. Protein product: CASSMNVGQYYYEQYF. Complete variable domain (other parts from reference TRBV28 and TRBJ2-7): DVKVTQSSRYLVKRTGEKVFLECVQDMDHENMFWYRQDPGLGLRLIYFSYDVKMKEKGDIPEGYSVSREKKERFSLILESASTNQTSMYLCASSMNVGQYYYEQYFGPGTRLTVT.

CDR3 protein: CASPLNRQVVAGELFF. CDR3 sequence (DNA): TGTGCCAGCCCACTCAACCGACAGGTGGTGGCCGGGGAGCTGTTTTTT. The chain joins TRBV18 to TRBJ2-2, with a weak D call TRBD1 (6 bases). From germline, CDR1 is KGHSH and CDR2 LQKENI. This CDR3 contains 16 residues. V gave up 8 bases and J gave up 6 bases, with 22 bases separating them.

The chain carries TRBV5-1 and TRBJ2-2; D possibly uses TRBD1 or TRBD2 (6 bases each). The CDR3 is 14 amino acids. The germline V and J ends were trimmed by 3 bases and 7 bases, with 13 bases remaining between them. Germline CDR1 SGHRS, CDR2 YFSETQ. CDR3 amino acids: CASSWAQGGGELFF. The CDR3 nucleotides read TGCGCCAGCAGCTGGGCACAGGGAGGCGGGGAGCTGTTTTTT.

The V and J genes are TRBV28 and TRBJ1-6, with D hard to call. The V end was cut by 1 base, the J end by 9 bases, with 13 bases between. Germline V gene sequence: CDR1 MDHEN, CDR2 SYDVKM. The CDR3 runs to 15 residues. The CDR3 sequence: CASSLSAGVSSPLHF. Written as DNA, the CDR3 is TGTGCCAGCAGTTTATCTGCAGGAGTCTCTTCACCCCTCCACTTT.

The genes are TRBV5-4 and TRBJ1-1; the D gene is possibly TRBD1 (5 bases). CDR3 size: 15 residues. Germline V gene data show CDR1 as SGHNT and CDR2 as YYREEE (reference sequence). V was trimmed by 0 bases and J by 0 bases, leaving 9 bases between them. The chain's CDR3 is CASSLVGALNTEAFF. DNA of the CDR3: TGTGCCAGCAGCTTGGTTGGGGCATTGAACACTGAAGCTTTCTTT.

The gene calls are TRBV29-1 and TRBJ1-1; D unclear. Germline CDR1 is SQVTM and CDR2 is ANQGSEA. V was cut by 4 bases and J by 0 bases, with 9 bases left in between. This CDR3 has 13 amino acids. The DNA for the CDR3 is TGCAGCGTTGTGGGCGGTCTGAACACTGAAGCTTTCTTT. It codes for CSVVGGLNTEAFF. Based on the CDR3 plus reference TRBV29-1 and TRBJ1-1, the full variable domain is SAVISQKPSRDICQRGTSLTIQCQVDSQVTMMFWYRQQPGQSLTLIATANQGSEATYESGFVIDKFPISRPNLTFSTLTVSNMSPEDSSIYLCSVVGGLNTEAFFGQGTRLTVV.

This clonotype was observed many times. V gene TRBV24-1 combines with J gene TRBJ2-2, with a weak D call TRBD1 (5 bases). The CDR3 contains 14 residues. The V end lost 7 bases, the J end lost 0 bases, and 8 bases lay between the germline ends. Germline V gene data show CDR1 as KGHDR and CDR2 as SFDVKD. The CDR3 region is CATRQAANTGELFF. The CDR3 DNA sequence: TGTGCCACCAGACAGGCCGCGAACACCGGGGAGCTGTTTTTT.

The chain links TRBV27 to TRBJ1-5; tentatively, D is TRBD1 (6 bases). This CDR3 has 16 amino acids. V was pared by 2 bases and J by 4 bases, with 15 bases between. The germline gives CDR1 MNHEY, CDR2 SMNVEV (reference sequence). CDR3 DNA: TGTGCCAGCAGTTTAAAGGCACAGGGACGTAATCAGCCCCAGCATTTT. Translated: CASSLKAQGRNQPQHF.

This clonotype was detected many times. The chain uses TRBV11-2 and TRBJ1-4, with TRBD1 matching 9 bases. V gave up 2 bases and J gave up 8 bases; unmatched junction bases: 3. There are 14 residues in the CDR3. Per germline, CDR1 SGHAT and CDR2 FQNNGV. The CDR3 DNA reads as TGTGCCAGCAGCTTACGGGACAGGGAGGAAAAACTGTTTTTT. The encoded protein is CASSLRDREEKLFF. The full variable domain, with the rest looked up from reference TRBV11-2 and TRBJ1-4, is EAGVAQSPRYKIIEKRQSVAFWCNPISGHATLYWYQQILGQGPKLLIQFQNNGVVDDSQLPKDRFSAERLKGVDSTLKIQPAKLEDSAVYLCASSLRDREEKLFFGSGTQLSVL.

V gene TRBV6-1 combines with J gene TRBJ1-6, with D tentatively TRBD1 (5 bases). The germline CDR1 and CDR2 sequences are MNHNS and SASEGT. The V end lost 8 bases, the J end lost 10 bases, and 6 bases lay between the germline ends. This CDR3 is built from 10 residues. The CDR3 bases are TGTGCCAGCGGGGGATCACCCCTCCACTTT. It yields the protein CASGGSPLHF.

This clonotype was seen ten or more times. The chain is built from TRBV2 and TRBJ2-2; 7 nucleotides align to TRBD1. The J segment lost 3 bases and the V segment lost 6 bases, leaving 4 bases of the junction unmatched. Germline loops: CDR1 SNHLY, CDR2 FYNNEI. The CDR3 has 14 amino acids. The CDR3 here is CASRTGLDTGELFF. CDR3 in DNA: TGTGCCAGCAGGACAGGGTTGGACACCGGGGAGCTGTTTTTT.

The V gene is TRBV20-1, the J gene TRBJ1-4, with D possibly matching TRBD1 (6 bases). CDR1 and CDR2 from the germline V gene are DFQATT and SNEGSKA (reference sequence). The CDR3 contains 13 residues. Trimming shortened V by 3 bases and J by 8 bases, and 13 bases separated the two germline ends. For the CDR3, the DNA is TGCAGTGCTAGGGCACAGGGTGGCGAAAAACTGTTTTTT. It is translated as CSARAQGGEKLFF.

This clonotype was seen a handful of times. This rearrangement joins TRBV18 to TRBJ2-5, with D unclear. From germline, CDR1 is KGHSH and CDR2 LQKENI. The CDR3 runs 17 residues. V was cut by 3 bases and J by 4 bases, with 21 bases left in between. The CDR3 region is CASSPTLGPAGGETQYF. DNA for the CDR3: TGTGCCAGCTCACCGACGTTAGGACCGGCCGGTGGAGAGACCCAGTACTTC.

This clonotype showed up just a few times. This chain links TRBV14 with TRBJ1-6; possible D gene TRBD1, 6 bases. CDR1 is SGHDN, CDR2 FVKESK, per germline. The CDR3 is 17 residues long. Between the trimmed V and J ends, which lost 1 base and 2 bases, there was a span of 12 bases. Here the CDR3 reads CASSQARGSPYNSPLHF. As DNA, the CDR3 is TGTGCCAGCAGCCAAGCCAGGGGAAGTCCCTATAATTCACCCCTCCACTTT.

In the case of this clonotype: A much larger clonotype is one base distant, so this may be a read error. This chain links TRBV13 with TRBJ1-1; D is unresolved. The V end lost 2 bases, the J end lost 3 bases, and 13 bases lay between the germline ends. The CDR3 consists of 15 residues. The germline V gene encodes CDR1 PRHDT and CDR2 FYEKMQ (reference sequence). The DNA of the CDR3 is TGTGCCAGCAGCTTAATCGGGGAGTCGGACACTGAAGCTTTCTTT. This gives the protein CASSLIGESDTEAFF.

This clonotype was seen ten or more times. The gene calls are TRBV20-1 and TRBJ1-3; 10 bases are a match to TRBD1. Germline assignment: CDR1 DFQATT and CDR2 SNEGSKA (reference sequence). This CDR3 region has 17 residues. With V trimmed by 3 bases and J by 3 bases, 11 bases remained unmatched. CDR3 DNA: TGCAGTGCTAGGATGATCGGGACAGGGGATTATGGAAACACCATATATTTT. The encoded protein is CSARMIGTGDYGNTIYF.

This clonotype was observed many times. DNA for the CDR3: TGTGCCACCCAAGGCCAAGAGACCCAGTACTTC. This sequence encodes CATQGQETQYF. The gene calls are TRBV24-1 and TRBJ2-5; D unclear. The ends were cut back, 9 bases at V and 1 base at J, with 5 bases in the middle. The CDR3 length is 11 residues. Per the germline V gene, CDR1 is KGHDR and CDR2 is SFDVKD.

This clonotype was found a few times. The chain carries TRBV3-1 and TRBJ2-1; D remains ambiguous. V gave up 2 bases and J gave up 4 bases, with 12 bases separating them. CDR1 is LGHDT, CDR2 YNNKEL, per germline (reference sequence). This CDR3 has 15 amino acids. CDR3 DNA: TGTGCCAGCAGCCAATACGCTGTGACGTACAATGAGCAGTTCTTC. Translation: CASSQYAVTYNEQFF.

This clonotype was observed many times. The chain has TRBV27 and TRBJ2-1, with TRBD2 matching 8 bases. The CDR3 totals 14 residues. The V and J ends lost 8 bases and 4 bases, in that order; junction bases with no gene match: 7. Germline loops: CDR1 MNHEY, CDR2 SMNVEV (reference sequence). The CDR3 nucleotides are TGTGCCAGCTATCGGCTAGCGGGTTACAATGAGCAGTTCTTC. It is translated as CASYRLAGYNEQFF.

This clonotype occurred many times. This chain links TRBV24-1 with TRBJ1-2; the match to TRBD1 covers 7 bases. The CDR3 is 14 residues long. Trimming took 3 bases from V and 6 from J; bases not matched to a gene: 6. CDR1 and CDR2 from the germline V gene are KGHDR and SFDVKD. CDR3 DNA sequence: TGTGCCACCAGTGATCCCGGGACAGCTGATGGCTACACCTTC. This codes for CATSDPGTADGYTF.

This clonotype was recorded a few times. The rearrangement links TRBV28 to TRBJ1-6; tentative D call: TRBD1 (5 bases). The CDR3 has 13 amino acids. CDR1 is MDHEN, CDR2 SYDVKM, per germline. The germline V and J ends were trimmed by 3 bases and 11 bases, with 11 bases remaining between them. The CDR3 spells CASSLGDYPPLHF. The CDR3 DNA reads TGTGCCAGCAGTTTGGGGGATTATCCACCCCTCCACTTT.

V and J are TRBV24-1 and TRBJ2-3; 12 positions agree with TRBD2. V shed 2 bases and J 2 bases; nucleotides not matched to a gene: 7. Germline CDR1 is KGHDR and CDR2 is SFDVKD. This CDR3 has 18 residues. CDR3 loop: CATSDSRTSGMITDTQYF. CDR3 nucleotides: TGTGCCACCAGTGATTCCAGGACTAGCGGGATGATCACAGATACGCAGTATTTT.